A selection of T cell receptor beta chains follows, all from one sample in a study of cytomegalovirus exposure and HLA in healthy donors. Generated by immunoSEQ multiplex PCR, the TCRdb table keeps only in-frame clones and is missing some. The sample yields 140,000 to 150,000 clones, 65% to 85% seen once. Material for sequencing was PBMCs. These receptor sequences come from a male donor in good health and CMV-seronegative. The CDR3 runs from the conserved cysteine through the conserved F or W. D genes are given only for firm matches. The size field is filled for only some rows; it gives once, few, many or a size class.

j_call	clone_size	v_call	d_call	cdr3_nt	cdr3_aa
TRBJ2-5	-	TRBV19	-	TGTGCCAGTAGTATAGTCGGCAGGTCTGGGGGGGAGACCCAGTACTTC	CASSIVGRSGGETQYF
TRBJ2-7	-	TRBV7-9	TRBD2	TGTGCCAGCAGCTCGTATCCGGGAGGCAGATCCTACGAGCAGTACTTC	CASSSYPGGRSYEQYF
TRBJ2-7	once	TRBV27	-	TGTGCCAGCAGTTTATTTGGGAGAGCCAGTGAGCAGTACTTC	CASSLFGRASEQYF
TRBJ2-5	-	TRBV25-1	-	TGTGCCAGCAGTGCCCGGGGAGAGACCCAGTACTTC	CASSARGETQYF
TRBJ2-1	-	TRBV7-7	TRBD2	TGTGCTAGCAGCTTAGGGGGACTAGCGGGCAATGAGCAGTTCTTC	CASSLGGLAGNEQFF
TRBJ2-3	-	TRBV6-1	TRBD2	TGTGCCAGCAGTGTTCCTAGCGGGGGGGCCGTAGTCACAACAGATACGCAGTATTTT	CASSVPSGGAVVTTDTQYF
TRBJ1-1	-	TRBV18	TRBD1	TGTGCCAGCTCTCCGGACAGGGACGCTGAAGCTTTCTTT	CASSPDRDAEAFF
TRBJ2-7	few	TRBV7-9	-	TGTGCCAGCAGTTTTCCTCCCGGACTCATCTACGAGCAGTACTTC	CASSFPPGLIYEQYF
TRBJ2-7	-	TRBV6-1	TRBD2	TGTGCCAGCAGGACTAGCGGGAGTTACGAGCAGTACTTC	CASRTSGSYEQYF
TRBJ2-7	-	TRBV5-6	TRBD1	TGTGCCAGCAGCTGGACACGGAGAGACAGGGTGTACGAGCAGTACTTC	CASSWTRRDRVYEQYF
TRBJ1-4	-	TRBV28	-	TGTGCCAGCATTAGTACAGATGCTAATGAAAAACTGTTTTTT	CASISTDANEKLFF
TRBJ2-7	-	TRBV19	-	TGTGCCAGTAGTCCCACCGGGTTGTACGAGCAGTACTTC	CASSPTGLYEQYF
TRBJ2-7	-	TRBV11-2	TRBD1	TGTGCCAGCAGCTTACAGGACAGGGGCTCCTACGAGCAGTACTTC	CASSLQDRGSYEQYF
TRBJ2-2	-	TRBV25-1	TRBD2	TGTGCCAGCAGTGGGACTAGCGATGCCGGGGAGCTGTTTTTT	CASSGTSDAGELFF
TRBJ1-6	-	TRBV5-1	-	TGCGCCAGCAGCCCCGGACAGACTAATTCACCCCTCCACTTT	CASSPGQTNSPLHF
TRBJ2-1	-	TRBV13	TRBD2	TGTGCCAGCAGCTCGCTAGCGGGAGGGCCGTATGAGCAGTTCTTC	CASSSLAGGPYEQFF
TRBJ1-1	-	TRBV9	TRBD1	TGTGCCAGCAGCCCCACCGGGACAGGACATAACACTGAAGCTTTCTTT	CASSPTGTGHNTEAFF
TRBJ1-1	-	TRBV7-9	-	TGTGCCAGCAGCGTCACAGGGAGGGTCGGCACTGAAGCTTTCTTT	CASSVTGRVGTEAFF
TRBJ2-7	-	TRBV27	TRBD1	TGTGCCGGTCTGAACAGGGGGATCGGATCCTACGAGCAGTACTTC	CAGLNRGIGSYEQYF
TRBJ2-2	once	TRBV6-5	-	TGTGCCAGCAGCCCTAGGGGCACCGGGGAGCTGTTTTTT	CASSPRGTGELFF
TRBJ2-7	-	TRBV19	-	TGTGCCAGTAAAGATGGAGCTGGTTTCTACGAGCAGTACTTC	CASKDGAGFYEQYF
TRBJ1-6	-	TRBV5-1	TRBD1	TGCGCCAGCAGCCCCGGGGACAGCAGGAATAATTCACCCCTCCACTTT	CASSPGDSRNNSPLHF
TRBJ1-5	-	TRBV25-1	-	TGTGCCAGCAGTGAAGAACACGGAGATCAGCCCCAGCATTTT	CASSEEHGDQPQHF
TRBJ2-1	-	TRBV7-9	TRBD1	TGTGCCAGCATGCGGAAAGTGGGGACAGGGCCCCACAATGAGCAGTTCTTC	CASMRKVGTGPHNEQFF
TRBJ2-7	once	TRBV5-6	TRBD2	TGTGCCAGCAGCTTGGCGACTAGCGGGGCCACCTACGAGCAGTACTTC	CASSLATSGATYEQYF
TRBJ1-2	few	TRBV6-5	-	TGTGCCAGCAGTTACTCGACCACAGGCATAAATGGCTACACCTTC	CASSYSTTGINGYTF
TRBJ2-7	-	TRBV29-1	TRBD2	TGCAGCGTTGAAGGGGGAGGGCTGGTCGAGCAGTACTTC	CSVEGGGLVEQYF
TRBJ1-2	-	TRBV5-6	-	TGTGCCAGCAGCCTGACAGCTGGCTACACCTTC	CASSLTAGYTF
TRBJ1-2	-	TRBV18	-	TGTGCCAGCTCCCTCGGGGTCCTCTATGGCTACACCTTC	CASSLGVLYGYTF
TRBJ1-4	-	TRBV7-8	-	TGTGCCAGCAGCTTAGCGGGGGGAGGTGAAAAACTGTTTTTT	CASSLAGGGEKLFF
TRBJ2-4	-	TRBV1	-	TGCACCAGCAGCCAGGCGGGGGGGCCGAAGGAAAACATTCAGTACTTC	CTSSQAGGPKENIQYF
TRBJ1-6	-	TRBV5-1	TRBD1	TGCGCCAGCAGCTTGGCCCCCGGCGGGACAGGGGGAAGGTCACCCCTCCACTTT	CASSLAPGGTGGRSPLHF
TRBJ2-7	few	TRBV27	TRBD2	TGTGCCAGCAGTTTATCAGGACTAGCGAGTTACTACGAGCAGTACTTC	CASSLSGLASYYEQYF
TRBJ2-3	-	TRBV6-6	TRBD2	TGTGCCAGCAACCAAGGGACTAGCGGGACAGATACGCAGTATTTT	CASNQGTSGTDTQYF
TRBJ2-1	-	TRBV4-1	-	TGCGCCAGCAGCCATGTACAGGGGAGGACTTACAATGAGCAGTTCTTC	CASSHVQGRTYNEQFF
TRBJ2-1	-	TRBV5-5	-	TGTGCCAGCAGCTCCGTTTTGGTGGGGCTCAATGAGCAGTTCTTC	CASSSVLVGLNEQFF
TRBJ2-2	-	TRBV15	-	TGTGCCACCAGCAGAGACAGGGGGAACACCGGGGAGCTGTTTTTT	CATSRDRGNTGELFF
TRBJ2-2	-	TRBV19	-	TGTGCCAGTAGTATAAGGGGAGGAGACACCGGGGAGCTGTTTTTT	CASSIRGGDTGELFF
TRBJ1-5	-	TRBV6-5	TRBD1	TGTGCCAGCAGACCGACAGGGTATAGCAATCAGCCCCAGCATTTT	CASRPTGYSNQPQHF
TRBJ2-1	few	TRBV13	TRBD2	TGTGCCAGCAGCGCGACTAGCAGATACTACAATGAGCAGTTCTTC	CASSATSRYYNEQFF